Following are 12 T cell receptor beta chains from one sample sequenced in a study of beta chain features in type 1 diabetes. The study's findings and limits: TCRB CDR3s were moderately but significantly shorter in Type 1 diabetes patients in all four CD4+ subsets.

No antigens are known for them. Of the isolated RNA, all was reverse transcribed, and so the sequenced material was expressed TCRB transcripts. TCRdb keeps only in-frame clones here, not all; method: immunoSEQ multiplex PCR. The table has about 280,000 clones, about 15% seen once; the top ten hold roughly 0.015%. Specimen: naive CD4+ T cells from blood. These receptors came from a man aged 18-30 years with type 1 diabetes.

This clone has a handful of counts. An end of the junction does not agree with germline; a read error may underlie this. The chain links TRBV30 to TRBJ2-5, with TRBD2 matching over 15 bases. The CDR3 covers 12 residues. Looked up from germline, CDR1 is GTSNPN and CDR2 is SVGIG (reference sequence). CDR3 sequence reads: CAWSGTSGRAHF. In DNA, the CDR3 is TGTGCCTGGAGTGGGACTAGCGGGAGGGCCCACTTC.

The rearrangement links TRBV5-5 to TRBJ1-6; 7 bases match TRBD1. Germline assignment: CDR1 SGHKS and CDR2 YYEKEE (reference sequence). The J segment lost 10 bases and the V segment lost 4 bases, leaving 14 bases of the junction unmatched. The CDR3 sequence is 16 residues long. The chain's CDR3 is CASSTVGVQGRSPLHF. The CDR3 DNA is TGTGCCAGCAGCACGGTGGGGGTACAGGGGAGGTCACCCCTCCACTTT.

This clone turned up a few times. This CDR3 reads CASSFRPGFEQYF. The CDR3 DNA sequence: TGTGCCAGCAGCTTTCGACCAGGGTTCGAGCAGTACTTC. The chain carries TRBV9 and TRBJ2-7; a possible D gene is TRBD1 (5 bases). The CDR3 length is 13 residues. Germline V gives CDR1 SGDLS, CDR2 YYNGEE. V was shortened by 4 bases and J by 6 bases, with 14 bases between the two germline ends.

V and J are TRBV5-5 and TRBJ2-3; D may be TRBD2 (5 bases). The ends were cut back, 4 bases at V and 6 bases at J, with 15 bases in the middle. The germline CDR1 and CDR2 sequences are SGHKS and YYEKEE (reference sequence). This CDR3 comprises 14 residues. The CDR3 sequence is CASSLRAGYDTQYF. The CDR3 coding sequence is TGTGCCAGCAGCCTGAGGGCTGGCTACGATACGCAGTATTTT. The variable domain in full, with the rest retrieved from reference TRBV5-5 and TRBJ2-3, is DAGVTQSPTHLIKTRGQQVTLRCSPISGHKSVSWYQQVLGQGPQFIFQYYEKEERGRGNFPDRFSARQFPNYSSELNVNALLLGDSALYLCASSLRAGYDTQYFGPGTRLTVL.

The CDR3 here is CASSFSSGRYSYEQYF. CDR3 coding DNA: TGTGCCAGCAGCTTCTCTAGCGGGAGGTACTCCTACGAGCAGTACTTC. The J gene is TRBJ2-7, the V gene TRBV7-8; 11 nucleotides agree with TRBD2. Germline-derived CDR1 and CDR2 are SGHVS and FQNEAQ. Trimming removed 3 bases from V and 0 bases from J; junction bases left unmatched: 4. This CDR3 is 16 amino acids long.

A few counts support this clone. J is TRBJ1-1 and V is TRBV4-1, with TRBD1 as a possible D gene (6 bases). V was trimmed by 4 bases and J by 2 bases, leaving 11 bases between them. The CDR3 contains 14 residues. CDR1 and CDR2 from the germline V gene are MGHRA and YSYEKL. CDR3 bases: TGCGCCAGCAGCCTGGACAGAGTTAACACTGAAGCTTTCTTT. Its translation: CASSLDRVNTEAFF.

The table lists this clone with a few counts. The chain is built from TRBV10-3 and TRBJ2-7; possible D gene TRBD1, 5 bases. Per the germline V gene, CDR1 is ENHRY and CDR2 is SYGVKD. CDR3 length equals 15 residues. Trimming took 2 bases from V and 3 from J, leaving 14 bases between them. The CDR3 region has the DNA TGTGCCATCAGTGAGGAAGTAAGGGGCAACTACGAGCAGTACTTC. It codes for CAISEEVRGNYEQYF.

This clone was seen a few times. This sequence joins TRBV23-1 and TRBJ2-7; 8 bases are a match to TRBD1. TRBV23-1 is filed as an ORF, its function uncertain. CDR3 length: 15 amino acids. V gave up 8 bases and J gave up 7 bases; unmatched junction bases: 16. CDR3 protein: CASPKATGVEVEQYF. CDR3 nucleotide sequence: TGCGCCAGCCCGAAAGCGACAGGGGTTGAGGTGGAGCAGTACTTC.

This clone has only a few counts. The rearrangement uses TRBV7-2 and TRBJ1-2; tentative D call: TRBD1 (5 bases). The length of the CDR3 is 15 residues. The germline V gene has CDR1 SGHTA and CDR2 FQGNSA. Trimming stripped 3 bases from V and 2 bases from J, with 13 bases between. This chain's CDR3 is CASSFIGAGNYGYTF. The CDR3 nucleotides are TGTGCCAGCAGCTTCATAGGGGCAGGGAACTATGGCTACACCTTC.

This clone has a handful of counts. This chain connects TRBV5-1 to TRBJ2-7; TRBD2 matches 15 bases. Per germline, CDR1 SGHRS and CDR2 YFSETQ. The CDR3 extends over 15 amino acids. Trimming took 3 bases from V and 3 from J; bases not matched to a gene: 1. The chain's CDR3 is CASSSGLAGGYEQYF. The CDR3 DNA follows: TGCGCCAGCAGCTCGGGACTAGCGGGGGGCTACGAGCAGTACTTC.

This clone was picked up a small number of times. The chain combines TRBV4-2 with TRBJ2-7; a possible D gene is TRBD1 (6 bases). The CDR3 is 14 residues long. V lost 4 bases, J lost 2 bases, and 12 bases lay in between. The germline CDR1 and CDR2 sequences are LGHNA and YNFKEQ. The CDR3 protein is CASSPVGAPYEQYF. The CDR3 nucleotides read TGTGCCAGCAGCCCTGTGGGGGCGCCCTACGAGCAGTACTTC.

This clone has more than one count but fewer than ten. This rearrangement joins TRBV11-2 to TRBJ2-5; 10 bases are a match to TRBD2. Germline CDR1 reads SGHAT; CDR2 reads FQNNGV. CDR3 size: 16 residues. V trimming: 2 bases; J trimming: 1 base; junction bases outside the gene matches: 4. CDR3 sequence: CASSLTSGAGQETQYF. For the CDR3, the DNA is TGTGCCAGCAGCTTAACTAGCGGGGCGGGCCAAGAGACCCAGTACTTC.